The 15 T cell receptor beta chains presented below share a single source sample, sequenced in a study of tumor-infiltrating lymphocytes in primary liver carcinoma (dated by TCRdb to 2017 to 2019). The run used an Illumina HiSeq 2500. A constant-region primer and ProtoScript II reverse transcriptase were used to reverse-transcribe TCRbeta-specific cDNA from approximately 500 ng total RNA. Construction of the TCRbeta libraries relied on three nested rounds of multiplex PCR, following a slightly modified ARM-PCR procedure. Each of the first two PCR rounds ran for roughly 11 cycles and used multiplex TRBV1-TRBV30 forward primers together with a Cbeta reverse primer. TCRdb reprocessed the public reads (quality trimming at Q25 with fastp, clone calling with MiXCR) and kept in-frame beta chains. When rows share a CDR3 protein, they turn into one entry using the most common DNA and genes. This sample comprises around 190,000 distinct CDR3 sequences, approximately 86% of them detected only once. The ten largest clones capture 15% to 20% of the sample.

Total RNA and DNA were co-extracted without cell sorting from approximately 20-30 mg of bulk tissue using the AllPrep DNA/RNA mini kit. The source material was tumor tissue from primary liver carcinoma. Source of these receptors: a man aged 35-49 years with primary liver carcinoma and hepatitis B virus infection.

In regard to this clonotype: The junction shows a germline mismatch at one end, possibly a read error. The rearrangement uses TRBV19 and TRBJ1-5; D not resolved. The CDR3 has 13 amino acids. In germline, CDR1 is LNHDA, CDR2 SQIVND (reference sequence). CDR3 loop: CVSSEAANHPQHF. The DNA of the CDR3 is TGTGTCAGTAGTGAGGCAGCTAATCACCCCCAGCATTTT.

The chain recombines TRBV28 with TRBJ2-3, with D unresolved. The CDR3 is 12 residues long. Between the trimmed V and J ends, which lost 4 bases and 14 bases, there was a span of 16 bases. Germline-derived CDR1 and CDR2 are MDHEN and SYDVKM. The CDR3 DNA follows: TGTGCCAGCAGTTCCAGCACAGATACGTGGTATTTT. Translating gives CASSSSTDTWYF.

V usage is TRBV5-1 and J usage is TRBJ1-4; D gene ambiguous. Trimming cost V 4 bases and J 7 bases, with 14 bases left between them. Germline loops: CDR1 SGHRS, CDR2 YFSETQ. This CDR3 spans 14 amino acids. The CDR3: CASSRRGRSEKLFF. CDR3 nucleotides: TGCGCCAGCAGCCGCCGAGGTAGGAGTGAAAAACTGTTTTTT.

About this clonotype: One end of the junction fails to match germline, which may point to a read error. The chain combines TRBV29-1 with TRBJ2-5, with a tentative D call TRBD2 (7 bases). Germline-derived CDR1 and CDR2 are SQVTM and ANQGSEA. The CDR3 covers 15 residues. The CDR3 reads CSVEADGGRAGTQYF. Here the CDR3 DNA reads TGCAGCGTTGAAGCGGACGGGGGGCGAGCAGGGACCCAATACTTC. Full variable domain (remainder filled in from reference TRBV29-1 and TRBJ2-5): SAVISQKPSRDICQRGTSLTIQCQVDSQVTMMFWYRQQPGQSLTLIATANQGSEATYESGFVIDKFPISRPNLTFSTLTVSNMSPEDSSIYLCSVEADGGRAGTQYFGPGTRLLVL.

The sample holds many counts of this clonotype. V gene TRBV5-1 combines with J gene TRBJ2-5; the D gene is possibly TRBD2 (5 bases). The CDR3 is made up of 16 amino acids. Trimming removed 4 bases at V and 1 base at J, with 17 bases between. CDR1 is SGHRS, CDR2 YFSETQ, per germline. This chain's CDR3 is CASSIDKSGSQETQYF. CDR3 in DNA: TGCGCCAGCAGCATCGACAAGAGCGGAAGCCAAGAGACCCAGTACTTC.

This clonotype has a single count. One junction end disagrees with the germline gene, perhaps due to a read error. The chain couples TRBV6-1 to TRBJ2-7; D uncertain. Germline values: CDR1 MNHNS, CDR2 SASEGT. The CDR3 runs to 15 residues. CDR3 region: CPSSEVMGSPFEQYF. The CDR3, as DNA: TGTCCCAGCAGTGAAGTGATGGGGTCCCCCTTCGAGCAGTACTTC.

Only one count was recorded for this clonotype. A much larger clone sits a single nucleotide away, making a read error possible. The chain has TRBV28 and TRBJ2-1, with TRBD2 identical over 14 bases. Germline V gene sequence: CDR1 MDHEN, CDR2 SYDVKM. CDR3 size: 17 residues. CDR3 region: CASSLRTSGRSYNEKFF. The CDR3 nucleotides are TGTGCCAGCAGTCTCCGGACTAGCGGGAGGTCCTACAATGAGAAGTTCTTC.

About this clonotype: The junction departs from germline at one end; a sequencing error may be responsible. V usage is TRBV5-1 and J usage is TRBJ2-5; TRBD1 is a possible D gene (6 bases). Per the germline V gene, CDR1 is SGHRS and CDR2 is YFSETQ. CDR3 size: 15 residues. The CDR3 DNA reads TGCGCCAGCAACTTGGGGGCCCTGACGGGGGAGACCCAGTACTTC. Translation: CASNLGALTGETQYF.

Notes on this clonotype: Compared with germline, one end of the junction differs, possibly owing to a read error. This rearrangement joins TRBV6-1 to TRBJ2-7; 8 nucleotides line up with TRBD2. Germline lookup yields CDR1 MNHNS and CDR2 SASEGT. The CDR3 length is 16 residues. CDR3 bases: TGTGCCAGCAATCTGCTAGCGGGCAACGAAGCATACGAGCGGTACTTC. Protein product: CASNLLAGNEAYERYF.

Details on this clonotype: One junction end disagrees with the germline gene, perhaps due to a read error. The chain couples TRBV29-1 to TRBJ2-2, with D possibly being TRBD1 or TRBD2 (5 bases each). Germline-derived CDR1 and CDR2 are SQVTM and ANQGSEA. The CDR3 consists of 13 residues. DNA of the CDR3: TGCAGCGTTGCAGGGACGAACACCGTGGAGCTGTTTTTT. This encodes CSVAGTNTVELFF.

Details on this clonotype: This CDR3 is missing its conserved last phenylalanine or tryptophan, likely due to a read error. The chain uses TRBV6-1 and TRBJ1-1; TRBD1 matches 7 bases. The CDR3 is made up of 15 amino acids. Germline values: CDR1 MNHNS, CDR2 SASEGT. This CDR3 is CPSSSGQDGGTEAFS. The CDR3 nucleotides are TGTCCCAGCTCCTCTGGACAGGACGGGGGCACTGAAGCTTTCTCT.

This clonotype was detected once. The chain joins TRBV5-4 to TRBJ2-6; 9 bases fit TRBD1. CDR1 and CDR2 (germline): SGHNT, YYREEE (reference sequence). V shed 4 bases, J shed 8 bases, and the junction held 13 bases outside the gene matches. The length of the CDR3 is 17 residues. CDR3 protein: CASSGDRVASEPNVLTF. The CDR3 coding sequence is TGTGCCAGCAGCGGGGACAGGGTGGCCTCTGAGCCCAACGTCCTGACTTTC.

On this clonotype: An end of the junction differs from the germline gene, which may be a read error. The chain is built from TRBV12-3 or TRBV12-4 and TRBJ2-2; 7 bases fit TRBD2. This CDR3 is 16 amino acids long. The CDR3 nucleotides read TGTGCCAGCAGTCCCACGTCTAGCGGAAGATGGGGGGAGCTATTTTTT. Its protein product is CASSPTSSGRWGELFF.

As regards this clonotype: The junction and the germline gene differ at one end; a read error may be behind it. The chain recombines TRBV11-2 with TRBJ2-2; 9 bases map to TRBD2. The CDR3 spans 18 residues. Germline values: CDR1 SGHAT, CDR2 FQNNGV. For the CDR3, the DNA is TGTGCCAGCAGCTTAGTTGTCTCTAGCGGGGTCAACACCGGGGAGCTATTTTTT. It encodes CASSLVVSSGVNTGELFF.

With regard to this clonotype: Since the CDR3 does not end with the conserved phenylalanine or tryptophan, this likely comes from a read error. Because the CDR3's place on the DNA is in doubt, the DNA is left out and the CDR3 is given as listed by TCRdb. J is TRBJ2-7 and V is TRBV28. The CDR3 is 14 amino acids in total, end residues counted. From germline, CDR1 is MDHEN and CDR2 SYDVKM. The CDR3 sequence: CASSFQVNFYEEYL.